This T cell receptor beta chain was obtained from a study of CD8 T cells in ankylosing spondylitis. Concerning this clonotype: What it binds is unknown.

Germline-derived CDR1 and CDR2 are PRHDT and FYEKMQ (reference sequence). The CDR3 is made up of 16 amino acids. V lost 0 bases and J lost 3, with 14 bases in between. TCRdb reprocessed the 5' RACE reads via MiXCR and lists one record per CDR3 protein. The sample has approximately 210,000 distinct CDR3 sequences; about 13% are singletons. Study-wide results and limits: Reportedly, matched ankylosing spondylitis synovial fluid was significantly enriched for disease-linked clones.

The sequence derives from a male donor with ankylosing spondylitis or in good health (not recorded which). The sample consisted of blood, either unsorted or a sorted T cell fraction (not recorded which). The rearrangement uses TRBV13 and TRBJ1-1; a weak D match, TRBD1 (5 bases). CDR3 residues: CASSLGGSRGDTEAFF. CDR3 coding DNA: TGTGCCAGCAGCTTAGGGGGCAGTCGAGGGGACACTGAAGCTTTCTTT. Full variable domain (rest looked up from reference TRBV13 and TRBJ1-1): AAGVIQSPRHLIKEKRETATLKCYPIPRHDTVYWYQQGPGQDPQFLISFYEKMQSDKGSIPDRFSAQQFSDYHSELNMSSLELGDSALYFCASSLGGSRGDTEAFFGQGTRLTVV.